The table lists the clone carrying this T cell receptor beta chain with a few counts. Its specificity is not known. The data are from a study of blood T cells in healthy people across ages. The CDR3 runs to 14 residues. The V end was cut by 3 bases, the J end by 8 bases, with 16 bases between. Germline V gene lookup returns CDR1 SGHVS and CDR2 FQNEAQ. The individuals who served as donors were healthy Caucasians living in Russia, aged about 6 to 100. The study's findings and limits: There were more naive CD4+ cells and higher diversity in long-lived donors than in aged donors. Because donor CMV status was unknown, expanded clonotype changes were possibly confounded.

It was with a sample-barcoded 5' primer and a J-beta primer mix that a second PCR of roughly 7 to 12 cycles was run. A tag from a template-switch adaptor with 12 random nucleotides marked each cDNA molecule. TCRdb called the 5' RACE reads again in MiXCR, with one record for every CDR3 protein. The data contain some 690,000 distinct CDR3 sequences, 20% to 25% of them seen just once; the ten biggest clones take up approximately 20%. The TCR originated in a man between 65 and 85 years old in good health. The sequenced sample was blood. The genes are TRBV7-8 and TRBJ1-2; D call uncertain. This CDR3 is CASSFGVVGEGYTF. The CDR3 bases are TGTGCCAGCAGCTTTGGGGTCGTCGGAGAGGGCTACACCTTC. The variable domain in full, completed from reference TRBV7-8 and TRBJ1-2, reads GAGVSQSPRYKVAKRGQDVALRCDPISGHVSLFWYQQALGQGPEFLTYFQNEAQLDKSGLPSDRFFAERPEGSVSTLKIQRTQQEDSAVYLCASSFGVVGEGYTFGSGTRLTVV.